The present T cell receptor (beta chain) was sequenced within a study of beta chain features in type 1 diabetes. CDR1 is MGHDK and CDR2 is SYGVNS in the germline V gene. This CDR3 comprises 15 residues. Deletions cut 3 bases from V and 2 bases from J, with 14 bases between. The isolated RNA, all of it, was reverse transcribed, so expressed TCRB transcripts were what got sequenced. Naive, central memory and regulatory T cell samples averaged about 3.57 million reads. Using immunoSEQ multiplex PCR, the repertoire was profiled, and TCRdb retains in-frame clones only, with some absent. Here the sample spans some 150,000 clones, around 10% being singletons. The study's findings and limits: No resolution was reached here on whether HLA type influences TCRB rearrangement.

This clone was counted a few times. What it recognizes is unknown. The source is a man aged 18 to 29 in good health. This chain joins TRBV25-1 and TRBJ2-7; D unresolved. Sequenced input: central memory CD4+ T cells from blood. CDR3: CASSDTKGLTYEQYF. As DNA, the CDR3 is TGTGCCAGCAGTGATACTAAGGGTCTTACCTACGAGCAGTACTTC.